Below, 2 T cell receptor beta chains from the same sample are listed, as sequenced in a study of control samples from healthy donors and cancer patients. Sequencing was performed with immunoSEQ multiplex PCR; in TCRdb, only in-frame clones are kept and a portion is missing. The table shows around 95,000 clones, with less than 90% occurring only once. The sequenced sample was blood. The source is a woman between 50 and 59 years old in good health.

The chain employs TRBV6-6 and TRBJ1-4, with unresolved D. V was shortened by 0 bases and J by 4 bases, with 12 bases between the two germline ends. Germline V gene data show CDR1 as MNHNY and CDR2 as SVGAGI (reference sequence). This CDR3 has 16 residues. This CDR3 is CASSYSAFFFNEKLFF. CDR3 sequence (DNA): TGTGCCAGCAGTTACTCGGCTTTTTTCTTTAATGAAAAACTGTTTTTT.

This clone rates as medium-sized. The V gene is TRBV3-1 (or the pseudogene TRBV3-2), the J gene TRBJ1-2; tentative D call: TRBD1 (5 bases). The CDR3 loop spans 15 amino acids. Germline V gives CDR1 LGHDT, CDR2 YNNKEL (reference sequence). Between the trimmed V and J ends, which lost 0 bases and 4 bases, there was a span of 12 bases. In DNA, the CDR3 is TGTGCCAGCAGCCAAGATTCCGGGGGAGGCTATGGCTACACCTTC. Translated, it gives CASSQDSGGGYGYTF.